This T cell receptor (beta chain) is from a study of PD-1 blockade in classical Hodgkin lymphoma. Study overall: It was nivolumab at 3 mg/kg, given intravenously every 2 weeks, that patients received. The study's findings and limits: Complete responders' diversity at baseline resembled that of newly diagnosed patients. In newly diagnosed patients, baseline TCR diversity was reportedly below that of healthy donors. Why the repertoires differ is still unclear, perhaps disease activity or prior therapy.

On this clone: Its target is not known.

The assay was immunoSEQ multiplex PCR, and TCRdb's table has in-frame clones only and misses some. The sample has about 22,000 clones, 70% to 80% seen once. Deletions cut 1 base from V and 5 bases from J, with 14 bases between. This CDR3 has 15 amino acids. Per germline, CDR1 SGHTA and CDR2 FQGNSA. Specified time point: cycle 4 day 1 (C4D1), after less than 7 weeks of nivolumab. Every patient was affected by relapse after autologous stem cell transplantation, while exposure to brentuximab vedotin was not uniform. Magnetic negative selection of thawed PBMCs was the method by which CD4+ T cells were purified.

This clonotype originated in a human donor with classical Hodgkin lymphoma. The rearrangement links TRBV7-2 to TRBJ2-5; D is unresolved. This specimen consisted of CD4+ T cells from blood, obtained before the fourth cycle of nivolumab. The CDR3 coding sequence is TGTGCCAGCAGCTTAGGATCCGGGTTACTGGAGACCCAGTACTTC. Its translation is CASSLGSGLLETQYF.